One sample yielded the 3 T cell receptor beta chains listed below, sequenced in a study of cytomegalovirus exposure and HLA in healthy donors. The repertoire was sequenced with immunoSEQ multiplex PCR; TCRdb's copy has only in-frame clones and lacks some. Here the sample spans 85,000 to 120,000 clones, less than 95% being singletons. Sequenced material: PBMCs. These receptors originate from a woman between 18 and 29 years old in good health and CMV-seronegative.

This rearrangement joins TRBV6-5 to TRBJ2-4, with a weak D call TRBD2 (5 bases). This CDR3 comprises 14 residues. V was clipped by 2 bases and J by 6 bases, with 11 bases between them. Germline V gives CDR1 MNHEY, CDR2 SVGAGI. CDR3 in DNA: TGTGCCAGCAGTTACACGGGTGAGGGAAACATTCAGTACTTC. Residues: CASSYTGEGNIQYF.

CDR3: CASSTRQGSDTDTQYF. CDR3 DNA: TGTGCCAGCTCAACCCGACAGGGTAGTGACACAGATACGCAGTATTTT. This chain uses TRBV18 with TRBJ2-3, with 7 bases aligning to TRBD1. The CDR3 extends over 16 amino acids. J gave up 2 bases and V 5 bases, and 10 bases lay outside the gene matches. The germline V gene encodes CDR1 KGHSH and CDR2 LQKENI.

V usage is TRBV19 and J usage is TRBJ2-5, with TRBD1 matching over 8 bases. Germline loops: CDR1 LNHDA, CDR2 SQIVND (reference sequence). This CDR3 region has 14 residues. The ends lost 6 bases at V and 2 bases at J; junction bases unmatched: 5. CDR3 protein: CASRDRVGQETQYF. CDR3 DNA: TGTGCCAGTAGGGACAGGGTTGGGCAAGAGACCCAGTACTTC.